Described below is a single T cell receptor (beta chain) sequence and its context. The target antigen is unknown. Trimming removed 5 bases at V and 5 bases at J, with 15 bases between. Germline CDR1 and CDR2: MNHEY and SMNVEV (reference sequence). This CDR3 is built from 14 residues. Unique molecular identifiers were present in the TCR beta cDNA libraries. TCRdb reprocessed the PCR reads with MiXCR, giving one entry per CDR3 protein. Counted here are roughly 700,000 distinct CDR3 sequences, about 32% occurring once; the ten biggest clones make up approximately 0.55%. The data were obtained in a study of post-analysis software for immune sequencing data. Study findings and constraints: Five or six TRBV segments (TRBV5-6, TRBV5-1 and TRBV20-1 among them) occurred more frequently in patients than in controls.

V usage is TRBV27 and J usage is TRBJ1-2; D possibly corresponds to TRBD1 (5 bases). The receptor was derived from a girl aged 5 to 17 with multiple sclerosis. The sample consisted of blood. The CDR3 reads CASSVFLGAYGYTF. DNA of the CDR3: TGTGCCAGCAGTGTATTCCTAGGGGCATATGGCTACACCTTC.